This TCR beta chain stems from a study of T-cell memory formation after mild COVID-19. Whole-study context: TCR clustering was largely donor specific.

Study-wide results and limits: While clones contracting from day 15 to 85 were balanced between CD4 and CD8, later expanders leaned CD4+. Nothing showed for sure that second-wave clones peaking on day 37 were SARS-CoV-2 specific.

This clonotype was recorded many times. The antigen is unknown. Each CDR3 protein gets one entry after TCRdb re-called the 5' RACE reads with MiXCR. The sample records 300,000 to 350,000 distinct CDR3 sequences, over 10% being singletons. With 6 bases removed from V and 12 bases from J, the gap between germline ends came to 12 bases. The CDR3 spans 12 residues. Germline-derived CDR1 and CDR2 are MNHEY and SVGEGT. This chain joins TRBV6-2 or TRBV6-3 and TRBJ1-6; D might be TRBD1 (5 bases). The TCR sequence derives from a man younger than 35 who had mild COVID-19 (a few samples of this study predate the infection). Cell type and time point are not known. The source material was PBMCs or a T cell subset sorted from them (not recorded which). The CDR3 DNA is TGTGCCAGCAGGGACGGCGGGGGACCCCTCCACTTT. Encoded protein: CASRDGGGPLHF.